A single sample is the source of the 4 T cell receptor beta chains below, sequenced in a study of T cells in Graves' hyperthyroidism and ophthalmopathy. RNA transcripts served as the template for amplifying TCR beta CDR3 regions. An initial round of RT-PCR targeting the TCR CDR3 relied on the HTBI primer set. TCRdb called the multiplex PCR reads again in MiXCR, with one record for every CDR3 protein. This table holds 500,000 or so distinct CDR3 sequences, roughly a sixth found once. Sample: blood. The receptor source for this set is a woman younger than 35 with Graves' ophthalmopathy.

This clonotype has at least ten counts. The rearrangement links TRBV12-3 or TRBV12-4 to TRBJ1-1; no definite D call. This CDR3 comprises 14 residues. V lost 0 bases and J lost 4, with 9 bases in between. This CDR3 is CASSLAAGLTEAFF. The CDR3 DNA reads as TGTGCCAGCAGTTTAGCAGCAGGACTCACTGAAGCTTTCTTT.

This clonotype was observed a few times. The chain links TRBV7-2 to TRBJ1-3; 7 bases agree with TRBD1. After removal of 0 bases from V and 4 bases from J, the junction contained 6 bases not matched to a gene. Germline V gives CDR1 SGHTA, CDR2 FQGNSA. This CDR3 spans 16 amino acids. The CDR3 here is CASSLATGMEGNTIYF. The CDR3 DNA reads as TGTGCCAGCAGCTTAGCGACAGGGATGGAGGGAAACACCATATATTTT.

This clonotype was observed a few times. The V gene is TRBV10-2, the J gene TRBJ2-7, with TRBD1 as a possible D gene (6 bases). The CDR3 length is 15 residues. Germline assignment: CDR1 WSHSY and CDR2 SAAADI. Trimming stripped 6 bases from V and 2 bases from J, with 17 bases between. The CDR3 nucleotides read TGCGCCAGCAGCTCGGTGGGGACACCCCCCTACGAGCAGTACTTC. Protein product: CASSSVGTPPYEQYF.

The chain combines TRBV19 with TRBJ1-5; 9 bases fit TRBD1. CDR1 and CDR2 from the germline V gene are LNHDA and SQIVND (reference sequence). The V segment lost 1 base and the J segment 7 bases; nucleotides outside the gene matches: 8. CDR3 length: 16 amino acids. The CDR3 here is CASSIGRDRVSQPQHF. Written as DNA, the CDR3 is TGTGCCAGTAGTATAGGCCGGGACAGGGTATCCCAGCCCCAGCATTTT.